What follows is one T cell receptor (beta chain) and its context. Its antigen is unidentified. TCRdb called the reads again in MiXCR, with one record for every CDR3 protein. The sample contains about 270,000 distinct CDR3 sequences, approximately 22% of which appear only once. The CDR3 has 11 amino acids. Trimming took off 4 bases at V and 8 bases at J, with 8 bases between the two ends. Germline CDR1 reads MNHEY; CDR2 reads SVGAGI. The source of the sample is a study of T cell repertoires in cytomegalovirus infection. This sequence joins TRBV6-5 and TRBJ1-2; D is unresolved. The sequences come from cultured PBMCs, collected from culture after CMV antigen stimulation. This sequence originates from a human donor in good health (CMV status not recorded). Some clones in this sample may be carry-over from other donors' samples. CDR3: CASSSQMGYTF. DNA of the CDR3: TGTGCCAGCAGTTCACAAATGGGCTACACCTTC.